What follows describes a single T cell receptor beta chain. These data originate in a study of cytomegalovirus exposure and HLA in healthy donors. The assay was immunoSEQ multiplex PCR, and TCRdb's table has in-frame clones only and misses some. The sample gives more than 95,000 clones, approximately 91% of which show up once; roughly 2% is in the top ten. CDR1 is PRHDT, CDR2 FYEKMQ, per germline (reference sequence). The trim removed 1 base at V and 6 bases at J, leaving 8 bases unmatched. The CDR3 sequence is 15 residues long. The rearrangement uses TRBV13 and TRBJ2-5; TRBD2 matches 7 bases. Sequences were obtained from PBMCs. The receptor was isolated from a woman aged 18-29 years in good health and CMV-seronegative. The CDR3 here is CASSLDFRAGKTQYF. For the CDR3, the DNA is TGTGCCAGCAGCTTAGACTTTCGAGCGGGAAAGACCCAGTACTTC.